Listed here are 12 T cell receptor beta chains from one sample, sequenced in a study of cytomegalovirus exposure and HLA in healthy donors. The PCR was carried out with 60 Vbeta primers and 13 Jbeta primers. Sequenced by immunoSEQ multiplex PCR; TCRdb stores in-frame clones only, minus some. In the table there are 140,000 or so clones, under 90% of which are singletons. Sequenced sample: PBMCs. These receptors originate from a boy younger than 10 in good health and CMV-seronegative.

The rearrangement joins TRBV2 to TRBJ2-1, with TRBD2 identical over 9 bases. With 3 bases clipped from V and 2 bases from J, the junction kept 2 bases outside the gene matches. This CDR3 spans 15 amino acids. Germline lookup yields CDR1 SNHLY and CDR2 FYNNEI. The CDR3 region has the DNA TGTGCCAGCAGTGACATAGCGGGGGCCTACAATGAGCAGTTCTTC. Its protein is CASSDIAGAYNEQFF.

In this sample, this clone turned up once. The V and J genes are TRBV15 and TRBJ2-2; D possibly corresponds to TRBD1 (6 bases). This CDR3 is built from 15 residues. The germline V and J ends were trimmed by 0 bases and 3 bases, with 8 bases remaining between them. Germline V gene sequence: CDR1 LNHNV, CDR2 YYDKDF (reference sequence). The CDR3, as DNA: TGTGCCACCAGCAGAGACAGGGGCGACACCGGGGAGCTGTTTTTT. Its protein product is CATSRDRGDTGELFF.

The rearrangement uses TRBV11-2 and TRBJ2-7, with D unclear. This CDR3 is 12 amino acids long. Germline values: CDR1 SGHAT, CDR2 FQNNGV. V dropped 5 bases and J dropped 3 bases, with 8 bases sitting between them. The CDR3 bases are TGTGCCAGCAGCCCCCCGCGCTACGAGCAGTACTTC. It codes for CASSPPRYEQYF.

Only one count was recorded for this clone. The chain uses TRBV4-1 and TRBJ1-2; 8 bases align to TRBD1. Unmatched junction bases numbered 4, after V lost 4 bases and J lost 6 bases. There are 13 residues in the CDR3. Germline CDR1 reads MGHRA; CDR2 reads YSYEKL. The CDR3 bases are TGCGCCAGCAGCCCGGGGACAGGAGATGGCTACACCTTC. The encoded protein is CASSPGTGDGYTF.

The J gene is TRBJ1-4, the V gene TRBV11-2, with TRBD1 matching 9 bases. The CDR3 extends over 15 amino acids. CDR1 and CDR2 from the germline V gene are SGHAT and FQNNGV. Trimming at V came to 6 bases and at J to 8 bases, leaving 10 bases not matched to a gene. The CDR3 loop is CASRRTGGAQEKLFF. The CDR3, as DNA: TGTGCCAGCAGACGAACAGGGGGCGCGCAGGAAAAACTGTTTTTT.

V usage is TRBV10-3 and J usage is TRBJ2-5, with a tentative D call TRBD2 (6 bases). CDR1 ENHRY and CDR2 SYGVKD come from the germline V gene. With 2 bases removed from V and 1 base from J, the gap between germline ends came to 11 bases. CDR3 length: 15 amino acids. The chain's CDR3 is CAISEPGGLQETQYF. CDR3 nucleotides: TGTGCCATCAGTGAGCCCGGGGGACTCCAAGAGACCCAGTACTTC.

The chain combines TRBV6-5 with TRBJ2-5; 8 positions match TRBD2. V lost 0 bases, J lost 5 bases, and 5 bases stayed unmatched. Germline V lookup: CDR1 MNHEY, CDR2 SVGAGI. The CDR3 is made up of 15 amino acids. The CDR3 DNA reads as TGTGCCAGCAGTTACTCACTAGCGGTCCGGGAGACCCAGTACTTC. Its protein is CASSYSLAVRETQYF.

V is TRBV18 and J is TRBJ2-5, with D possibly TRBD1 on 6 matching bases. V was cut by 6 bases and J by 2 bases, with 10 bases left in between. This CDR3 is built from 13 residues. Germline lookup yields CDR1 KGHSH and CDR2 LQKENI. The CDR3 DNA follows: TGTGCCAGCTCCGACACAGGGCAAGAGACCCAGTACTTC. Protein product: CASSDTGQETQYF.

The rearrangement joins TRBV10-3 to TRBJ1-3; unclear D gene. Per germline, CDR1 ENHRY and CDR2 SYGVKD. CDR3 length equals 13 residues. Written as DNA, the CDR3 is TGTGCGACCGGTTTTCGGGCTGGAAACACCATATATTTT. Translating it yields CATGFRAGNTIYF.

The table lists this clone with a few counts. The CDR3 coding sequence is TGTGCCAGCAGCTTTGGGACTAGCGGGTACAATGAGCAGTTCTTC. Amino acid sequence: CASSFGTSGYNEQFF. The chain carries TRBV27 and TRBJ2-1, with TRBD2 matching over 12 bases. After removal of 6 bases from V and 4 bases from J, the junction contained 4 bases not matched to a gene. From germline, CDR1 is MNHEY and CDR2 SMNVEV (reference sequence). This CDR3 region has 15 residues.

This chain links TRBV10-2 with TRBJ2-3, with 13 bases matching TRBD2. This CDR3 comprises 15 residues. Trimming took 6 bases from V and 8 from J; bases not matched to a gene: 8. Germline V lookup: CDR1 WSHSY, CDR2 SAAADI. Here the CDR3 reads CASSDGLAGVVTQYF. CDR3 nucleotides: TGCGCCAGCAGCGATGGACTAGCGGGAGTTGTTACGCAGTATTTT.

In regard to this clone: The junction departs from germline at one end; a sequencing error may be responsible. The J gene is TRBJ2-1, the V gene TRBV27, with D perhaps matching TRBD2 (5 bases). The CDR3 loop spans 16 amino acids. Germline CDR1 is MNHEY and CDR2 is SMNVEV (reference sequence). CDR3 sequence reads: CASRRAGSLTLDERFF. The CDR3 nucleotides read TGTGCCAGCAGGCGAGCTGGGAGCCTGACCTTGGATGAGCGGTTCTTC.